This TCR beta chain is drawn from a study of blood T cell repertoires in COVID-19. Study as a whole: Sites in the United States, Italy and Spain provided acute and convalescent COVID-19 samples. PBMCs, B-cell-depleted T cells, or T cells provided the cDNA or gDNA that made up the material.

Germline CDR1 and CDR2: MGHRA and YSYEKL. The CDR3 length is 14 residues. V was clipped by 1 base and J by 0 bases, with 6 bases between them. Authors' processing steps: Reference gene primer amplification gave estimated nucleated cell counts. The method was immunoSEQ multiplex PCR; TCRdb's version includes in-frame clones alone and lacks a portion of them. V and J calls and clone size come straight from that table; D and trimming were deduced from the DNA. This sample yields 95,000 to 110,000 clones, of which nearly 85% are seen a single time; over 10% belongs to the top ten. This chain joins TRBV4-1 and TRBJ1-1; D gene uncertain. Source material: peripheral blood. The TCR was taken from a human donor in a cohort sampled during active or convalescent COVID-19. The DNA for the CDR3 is TGCGCCAGCAGCCAAGTTGTAATGAACACTGAAGCTTTCTTT. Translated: CASSQVVMNTEAFF.